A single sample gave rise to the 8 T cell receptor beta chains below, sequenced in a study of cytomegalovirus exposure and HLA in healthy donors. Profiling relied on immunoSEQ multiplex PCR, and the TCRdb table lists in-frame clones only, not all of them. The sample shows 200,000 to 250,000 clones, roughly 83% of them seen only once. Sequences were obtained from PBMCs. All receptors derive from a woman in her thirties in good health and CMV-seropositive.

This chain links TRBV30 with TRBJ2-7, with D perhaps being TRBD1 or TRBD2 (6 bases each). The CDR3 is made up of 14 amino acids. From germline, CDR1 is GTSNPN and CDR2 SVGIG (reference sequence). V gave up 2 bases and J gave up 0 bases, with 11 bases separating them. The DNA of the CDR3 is TGTGCCTGGAGTATCGGGGGCAGCTCCTACGAGCAGTACTTC. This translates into CAWSIGGSSYEQYF.

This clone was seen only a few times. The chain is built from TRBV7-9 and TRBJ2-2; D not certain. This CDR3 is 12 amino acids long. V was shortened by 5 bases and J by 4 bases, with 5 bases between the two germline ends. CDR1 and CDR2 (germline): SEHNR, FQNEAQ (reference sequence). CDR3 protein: CASSRVTGELFF. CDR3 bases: TGTGCCAGCAGCAGGGTCACCGGGGAGCTGTTTTTT.

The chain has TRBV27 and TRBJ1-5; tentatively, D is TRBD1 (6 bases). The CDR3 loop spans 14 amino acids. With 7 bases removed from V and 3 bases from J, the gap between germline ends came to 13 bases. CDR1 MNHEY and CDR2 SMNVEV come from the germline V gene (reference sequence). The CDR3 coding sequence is TGTGCCAGCAAACAGGGCCTTTCCAATCAGCCCCAGCATTTT. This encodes CASKQGLSNQPQHF.

The CDR3 bases are TGTGCCAGCAGTCTTAATAGCAATCAGCCCCAGCATTTT. It specifies CASSLNSNQPQHF. The chain carries TRBV6-5 and TRBJ1-5; D uncertain. Deletions cut 5 bases from V and 0 bases from J, with 5 bases between. Germline V CDR1 and CDR2: MNHEY, SVGAGI. This CDR3 contains 13 residues.

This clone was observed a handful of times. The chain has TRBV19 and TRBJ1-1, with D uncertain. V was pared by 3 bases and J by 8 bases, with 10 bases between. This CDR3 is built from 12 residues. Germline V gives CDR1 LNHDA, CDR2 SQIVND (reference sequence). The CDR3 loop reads CASSIRSGEAFF. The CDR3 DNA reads TGTGCCAGTAGTATTCGATCGGGAGAAGCTTTCTTT.

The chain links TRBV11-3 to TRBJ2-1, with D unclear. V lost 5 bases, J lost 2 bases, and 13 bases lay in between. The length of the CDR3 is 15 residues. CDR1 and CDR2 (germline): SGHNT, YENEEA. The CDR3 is CASSPDPAPYNEQFF. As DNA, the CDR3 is TGTGCCAGCAGCCCCGACCCCGCGCCCTACAATGAGCAGTTCTTC.

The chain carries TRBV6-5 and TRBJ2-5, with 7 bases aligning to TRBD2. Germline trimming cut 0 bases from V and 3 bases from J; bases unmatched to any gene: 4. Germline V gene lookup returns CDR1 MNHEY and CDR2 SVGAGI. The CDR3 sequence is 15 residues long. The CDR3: CASSYSLGGEETQYF. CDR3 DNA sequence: TGTGCCAGCAGTTACTCTTTGGGGGGGGAAGAGACCCAGTACTTC.

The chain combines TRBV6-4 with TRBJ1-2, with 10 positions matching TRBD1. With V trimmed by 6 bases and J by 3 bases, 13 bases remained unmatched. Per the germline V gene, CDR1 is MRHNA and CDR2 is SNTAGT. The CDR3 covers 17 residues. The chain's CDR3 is CASSLNLGQGPYYGYTF. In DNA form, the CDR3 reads TGTGCCAGCAGCCTGAATCTGGGACAGGGGCCCTACTATGGCTACACCTTC.